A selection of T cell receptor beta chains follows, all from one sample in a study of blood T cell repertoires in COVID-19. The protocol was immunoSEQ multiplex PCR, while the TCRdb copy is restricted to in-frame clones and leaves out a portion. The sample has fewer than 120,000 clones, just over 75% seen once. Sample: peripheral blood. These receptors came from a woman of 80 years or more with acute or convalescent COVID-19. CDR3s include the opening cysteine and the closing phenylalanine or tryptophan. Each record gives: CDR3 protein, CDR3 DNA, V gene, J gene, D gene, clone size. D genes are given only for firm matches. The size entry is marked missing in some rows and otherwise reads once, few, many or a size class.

CDR3: CASIERGTGELFF; DNA: TGCGCCAGCATAGAGAGAGGGACCGGGGAGCTGTTTTTT; V: TRBV10-2; J: TRBJ2-2; D: -; size: -
CDR3: CASSLARTVEAFF; DNA: TGTGCCAGCAGCTTAGCAAGGACAGTCGAAGCTTTCTTT; V: TRBV7-8; J: TRBJ1-1; D: -; size: -
CDR3: CASSLGAAGGLWQATQYF; DNA: TGTGCCAGCAGCTTGGGAGCGGCGGGAGGGCTTTGGCAAGCGACCCAGTACTTC; V: TRBV5-4; J: TRBJ2-5; D: TRBD2; size: few
CDR3: CALQRGGDTQYF; DNA: TGTGCCTTGCAGCGAGGGGGAGATACGCAGTATTTT; V: TRBV30; J: TRBJ2-3; D: -; size: -
CDR3: CASRRNRGETQYF; DNA: TGTGCCAGCAGGAGAAACAGGGGTGAGACCCAGTACTTC; V: TRBV2; J: TRBJ2-5; D: TRBD1; size: -
CDR3: CASSWGPSYEQYF; DNA: TGTGCCAGCAGCTGGGGGCCCTCCTACGAGCAGTACTTC; V: TRBV7-3; J: TRBJ2-7; D: -; size: -
CDR3: CASSFLGTAGNTIYF; DNA: TGTGCCAGCAGCTTTCTAGGAACCGCTGGAAACACCATATATTTT; V: TRBV5-6; J: TRBJ1-3; D: -; size: -
CDR3: CASSVGTGSNQPQHF; DNA: TGTGCCAGCAGCGTTGGGACAGGGAGCAATCAGCCCCAGCATTTT; V: TRBV9; J: TRBJ1-5; D: TRBD1; size: -
CDR3: CASSSQFDEQFF; DNA: TGTGCCAGCAGTTCCCAGTTCGATGAGCAGTTCTTC; V: TRBV6-6; J: TRBJ2-1; D: -; size: -
CDR3: CAISVTGQAGELFF; DNA: TGTGCCATCAGTGTGACAGGGCAAGCCGGGGAGCTGTTTTTT; V: TRBV10-3; J: TRBJ2-2; D: TRBD1; size: once
CDR3: CASSQDGGAGNYGYTF; DNA: TGTGCCAGCAGCCAAGACGGGGGGGCAGGGAACTATGGCTACACCTTC; V: TRBV3-1/TRBV3-2; J: TRBJ1-2; D: -; size: -
CDR3: CASSSDSRGTQYF; DNA: TGTGCCAGCAGTTCTGACAGTAGAGGGACCCAGTACTTC; V: TRBV27; J: TRBJ2-5; D: -; size: once
CDR3: CATSEGANTQYF; DNA: TGTGCCACGAGCGAAGGGGCGAATACGCAGTATTTT; V: TRBV6-6; J: TRBJ2-3; D: -; size: -
CDR3: CASRQGGWQPQHF; DNA: TGTGCCAGTAGGCAGGGGGGTTGGCAGCCCCAGCATTTT; V: TRBV19; J: TRBJ1-5; D: TRBD1; size: -
CDR3: CASSLGWGGRETQYF; DNA: TGTGCCAGCAGTTTAGGATGGGGAGGGCGGGAGACCCAGTACTTC; V: TRBV28; J: TRBJ2-5; D: TRBD2; size: -
CDR3: CASSPTTGPYGYTF; DNA: TGTGCCAGCAGCCCAACTACAGGTCCTTATGGCTACACCTTC; V: TRBV27; J: TRBJ1-2; D: -; size: -
CDR3: CASSPRWSGNRANTEAFF; DNA: TGTGCCAGCAGCCCCCGCTGGTCGGGGAACAGGGCGAACACTGAAGCTTTCTTT; V: TRBV7-2; J: TRBJ1-1; D: -; size: -
CDR3: CASSQVGGTDTQYF; DNA: TGTGCCAGCAGCCAAGTGGGCGGCACAGATACGCAGTATTTT; V: TRBV3-1/TRBV3-2; J: TRBJ2-3; D: -; size: -
CDR3: CASSQVSSGRGQFF; DNA: TGTGCCAGCAGCCAAGTGTCTAGCGGTCGAGGGCAGTTCTTC; V: TRBV3-1/TRBV3-2; J: TRBJ2-1; D: TRBD2; size: -
CDR3: CASSEVGLAVEQYF; DNA: TGTGCCAGCAGTGAAGTAGGACTAGCGGTCGAGCAGTACTTC; V: TRBV6-1; J: TRBJ2-7; D: TRBD2; size: -
CDR3: CASSLGQGLPIYEQYF; DNA: TGTGCCAGCAGTTTGGGACAAGGCCTACCAATCTACGAGCAGTACTTC; V: TRBV28; J: TRBJ2-7; D: -; size: -
CDR3: CASSRQLQNTEAFF; DNA: TGTGCCAGCTCAAGACAGCTACAGAACACTGAAGCTTTCTTT; V: TRBV18; J: TRBJ1-1; D: -; size: few
CDR3: CASSGQGGNTIYF; DNA: TGTGCCAGCTCGGGACAGGGTGGAAACACCATATATTTT; V: TRBV18; J: TRBJ1-3; D: TRBD1; size: -
CDR3: CASSTGTGNTGELFF; DNA: TGTGCCAGTAGTACCGGGACAGGGAACACCGGGGAGCTGTTTTTT; V: TRBV19; J: TRBJ2-2; D: TRBD1; size: -
CDR3: CASSLGSGVGDQPQHF; DNA: TGCGCCAGCAGCTTGGGGTCCGGGGTGGGAGATCAGCCCCAGCATTTT; V: TRBV5-1; J: TRBJ1-5; D: -; size: -
CDR3: CASSHASGRSHEQYF; DNA: TGTGCCAGCAGCCACGCTAGCGGGAGATCCCACGAGCAGTACTTC; V: TRBV3-1/TRBV3-2; J: TRBJ2-7; D: TRBD2; size: -
CDR3: CASSPTGGLRDTQYF; DNA: TGTGCCAGCTCACCCACGGGGGGGTTAAGAGATACGCAGTATTTT; V: TRBV18; J: TRBJ2-3; D: TRBD2; size: many
CDR3: CASSLGTGNYGYTF; DNA: TGTGCCAGCAGCTTAGGGACAGGGAACTATGGCTACACCTTC; V: TRBV7-2; J: TRBJ1-2; D: TRBD1; size: -
CDR3: CASSYSGGVETQYF; DNA: TGTGCCAGCAGTTATTCAGGGGGCGTAGAGACCCAGTACTTC; V: TRBV9; J: TRBJ2-5; D: TRBD1; size: -
CDR3: CAWSSSGTGGFGEQFF; DNA: TGTGCCTGGAGTTCATCCGGGACAGGGGGCTTCGGTGAGCAGTTCTTC; V: TRBV30; J: TRBJ2-1; D: TRBD1; size: -
CDR3: CASSESGTLSAYEQYF; DNA: TGTGCCAGCAGCGAATCCGGGACTTTATCAGCCTACGAGCAGTACTTC; V: TRBV6-2/TRBV6-3; J: TRBJ2-7; D: -; size: -
CDR3: CASSVMTDANYGYTF; DNA: TGTGCCAGCAGCGTAATGACAGATGCTAACTATGGCTACACCTTC; V: TRBV9; J: TRBJ1-2; D: -; size: -
CDR3: CASSQVQGQGGYTF; DNA: TGTGCCAGCAGCCAAGTACAGGGACAGGGGGGCTACACCTTC; V: TRBV3-1/TRBV3-2; J: TRBJ1-2; D: TRBD1; size: -